This T cell receptor (beta chain) comes out of a study of shared clonotypes between healthy human individuals. Study-level information: Donors had three CD4 naive, three CD4 memory, two CD8 naive and one CD8 memory plate apiece.

On this clone: Its target is unknown.

Study outcomes and limitations: Naive CD4 clonotypes were shared across a handful of donors at about 5%.

Clones were read by immunoSEQ multiplex PCR, and TCRdb kept only the in-frame ones, dropping some. The table records about 690,000 clones, roughly 91% of them present only once. Per the germline V gene, CDR1 is SGDLS and CDR2 is YYNGEE. Trimming took 3 bases from V and 8 from J, leaving 14 bases between them. The CDR3 covers 14 residues. Input material: memory CD8+ T cells from PBMCs. Subset described: CD45RO+ cells pooled with CCR7-negative TemRA cells. The rearrangement links TRBV9 to TRBJ1-4, with no clear D. This receptor was obtained from a man younger than 35 in good health. Some clones in this sample may be carry-over from other donors' samples. CDR3: CASSGTASYEKLFF. DNA of the CDR3: TGTGCCAGCAGCGGGACGGCGAGCTACGAAAAACTGTTTTTT.